A single sample is the source of the 10 T cell receptor beta chains below, sequenced in a study of CD8 T cells in Susac syndrome. RNA amounts of roughly 0.45 to 1 ug underwent reverse transcription with random hexamers. MiXCR, applied by TCRdb to the immunoSEQ multiplex PCR reads, yields one record per CDR3 protein. The data show 150,000 to 200,000 distinct CDR3 sequences, roughly 90% seen once. Specimen: CD4+ T cells from PBMCs. The receptors come from a human donor with Susac syndrome.

This clonotype was detected only once. This chain links TRBV12-3 or TRBV12-4 with TRBJ2-7; TRBD2 aligns across 7 bases. CDR3 size: 13 residues. Trimming cost V 7 bases and J 6 bases; bases outside gene matches: 9. CDR3 loop: CASNLGVAGEQYF. The CDR3, as DNA: TGTGCCAGCAACCTAGGGGTAGCGGGCGAGCAGTACTTC.

This clonotype was seen once. The chain joins TRBV13 to TRBJ1-3; D uncertain. Germline CDR1 is PRHDT and CDR2 is FYEKMQ (reference sequence). The CDR3 length is 14 residues. The germline V and J ends were trimmed by 1 base and 2 bases, with 6 bases remaining between them. The CDR3 nucleotides are TGTGCCAGCAGCTTAGAGAAGGCTGGAAACACCATATATTTT. Translated, it gives CASSLEKAGNTIYF.

The chain is built from TRBV7-8 and TRBJ2-5; the D gene is possibly TRBD1 (5 bases). Germline assignment: CDR1 SGHVS and CDR2 FQNEAQ. Trimming took 1 base from V and 6 from J, leaving 15 bases between them. The CDR3 sequence is 15 residues long. The CDR3 region has the DNA TGTGCCAGCAGCTTAGTTTTGTGGGGCCCCAAGACCCAGTACTTC. It encodes CASSLVLWGPKTQYF.

This chain uses TRBV11-2 with TRBJ2-3; maybe TRBD2 (5 bases). The CDR3 length is 15 residues. V was clipped by 6 bases and J by 4 bases, with 17 bases between them. The germline gives CDR1 SGHAT, CDR2 FQNNGV. CDR3 in amino acids: CASRGRRAPADTQYF. The CDR3 DNA reads TGTGCCAGCAGGGGTCGGCGGGCCCCGGCAGATACGCAGTATTTT.

The gene calls are TRBV5-4 and TRBJ2-3; a weak D match, TRBD1 (6 bases). V was clipped by 2 bases and J by 6 bases, with 16 bases between them. The CDR3 has 15 residues. The germline CDR1 and CDR2 sequences are SGHNT and YYREEE (reference sequence). The CDR3 DNA reads as TGTGCCAGCAGCTTCCCGGCAGGGGTAGGTGATACGCAGTATTTT. Amino acid sequence: CASSFPAGVGDTQYF.

The sample holds one count of this clonotype. This chain uses TRBV7-9 with TRBJ1-1; D not resolved. In germline, CDR1 is SEHNR, CDR2 FQNEAQ (reference sequence). V was clipped by 1 base and J by 7 bases, with 7 bases between them. CDR3 length equals 12 residues. Here the CDR3 DNA reads TGTGCCAGCAGCTTAGACTCAATTGAAGCTTTCTTT. It specifies CASSLDSIEAFF.

V and J are TRBV12-3 or TRBV12-4 and TRBJ2-7, with D unclear. Trimming stripped 4 bases from V and 0 bases from J, with 13 bases between. The CDR3 runs 15 residues. Here the CDR3 DNA reads TGTGCCAGCAGTTCCCGAAACAGAAGCTCCTACGAGCAGTACTTC. It specifies CASSSRNRSSYEQYF.

The V and J genes are TRBV19 and TRBJ2-2, with D maybe TRBD2 (6 bases). Trimming took 4 bases from V and 1 from J, leaving 7 bases between them. The CDR3 has 14 amino acids. Germline-derived CDR1 and CDR2 are LNHDA and SQIVND (reference sequence). The CDR3 DNA is TGTGCCAGTAGTAGCGGGAAGAACACCGGGGAGCTGTTTTTT. Protein sequence: CASSSGKNTGELFF.

The chain joins TRBV19 to TRBJ1-5; no definite D call. Per the germline V gene, CDR1 is LNHDA and CDR2 is SQIVND (reference sequence). V lost 0 bases, J lost 6 bases, and 6 bases lay in between. The length of the CDR3 is 13 residues. CDR3 sequence: CASSIEGSQPQHF. The CDR3 DNA reads as TGTGCCAGTAGTATAGAAGGGAGTCAGCCCCAGCATTTT. Full variable domain (rest looked up from reference TRBV19 and TRBJ1-5): DGGITQSPKYLFRKEGQNVTLSCEQNLNHDAMYWYRQDPGQGLRLIYYSQIVNDFQKGDIAEGYSVSREKKESFPLTVTSAQKNPTAFYLCASSIEGSQPQHFGDGTRLSIL.

The rearrangement joins TRBV4-1 to TRBJ1-2; no clear D gene. Germline V gene data show CDR1 as MGHRA and CDR2 as YSYEKL. V was clipped by 0 bases and J by 0 bases, with 17 bases between them. The CDR3 sequence is 18 residues long. The CDR3 protein is CASSQEVRVLLSNYGYTF. The CDR3 DNA follows: TGCGCCAGCAGCCAAGAAGTGAGGGTCCTACTTTCTAACTATGGCTACACCTTC.